This T cell receptor beta chain was recorded in a study of blood T cell repertoires in COVID-19. As for the study in general: COVID-19 samples collected from the United States, Italy and Spain covered acute and convalescent phases. Nucleic acid was either cDNA or gDNA, and it came from T cells, B-cell-depleted T cells, or PBMCs.

The ends were cut back, 4 bases at V and 7 bases at J, with 21 bases in the middle. The CDR3 has 15 amino acids. The V gene's germline CDR1 is SGHRS and CDR2 YFSETQ. Original handling: The authors estimated nucleated cell counts from reference gene primer amplification. Assay: immunoSEQ multiplex PCR; the TCRdb copy retains only in-frame clones and omits some. The V and J calls and clone size were taken over from that table, and D and trimming were inferred from the DNA. The repertoire holds 9,500 to 11,000 clones, with approximately 88% as singletons. Material: peripheral blood. This sequence joins TRBV5-1 and TRBJ2-7, with D uncertain. This TCR was sampled from a human donor in a cohort sampled during active COVID-19. CDR3 nucleotide sequence: TGCGCCAGCAGCCCCCTCAATGGGCAGGTGGGTGAGCAGTACTTC. It yields the protein CASSPLNGQVGEQYF.